The present T cell receptor (beta chain) was sequenced within a study of Graves' ophthalmopathy and Graves' hyperthyroidism. Study summary: Peripheral blood was gathered at the point of initial diagnosis, before any treatment started.

V was clipped by 3 bases and J by 5 bases; unmatched bases: 7. CDR1 and CDR2 (germline): SGHAT, FQNNGV. This CDR3 has 14 amino acids. This clonotype was counted many times. Investigators amplified TCR beta CDR3 regions from RNA transcripts. HTBI-primed first-round RT-PCR preceded second-round multiplex PCR. TCRdb itself ran the multiplex PCR reads through MiXCR, one entry per CDR3 protein. This sample has 350,000 to 450,000 distinct CDR3 sequences; roughly 21% occur once, and the top ten carry 3%. Ophthalmopathy not arising within 18 months of follow-up defined hyperthyroidism as stable. Eligible hyperthyroidism cases comprised new diagnoses of under 2 months' duration in individuals aged 18 to 65.

The chain carries TRBV11-2 and TRBJ2-7; TRBD2 agrees at 7 bases. This TCR came from a woman aged 18-30 years with stable Graves' hyperthyroidism. What was sequenced was peripheral blood. The CDR3 is CASSFGGRSDEQYF. The CDR3, as DNA: TGTGCCAGCAGCTTTGGCGGGAGAAGTGACGAGCAGTACTTC.